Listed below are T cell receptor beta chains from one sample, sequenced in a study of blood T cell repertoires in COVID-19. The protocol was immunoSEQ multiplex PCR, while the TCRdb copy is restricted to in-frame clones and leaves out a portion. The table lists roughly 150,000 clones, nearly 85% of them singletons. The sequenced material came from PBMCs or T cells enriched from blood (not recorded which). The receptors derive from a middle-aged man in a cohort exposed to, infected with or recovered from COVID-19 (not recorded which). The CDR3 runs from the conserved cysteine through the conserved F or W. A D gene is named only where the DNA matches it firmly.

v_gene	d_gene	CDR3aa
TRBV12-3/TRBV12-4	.	CASSPDSSYEQYF
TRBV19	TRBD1	CASSIPTGAAVDEQYF
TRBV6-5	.	CASRSSGRGTEAFF
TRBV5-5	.	CASSLGGVSGELFF
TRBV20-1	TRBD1	CSASGQRGYTF
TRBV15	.	CATSPKGATYSYEQYF
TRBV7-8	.	CASSLEQGREQYF
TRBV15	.	CATSRDKTSGMGNQPQHF
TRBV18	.	CASSPGVTYEQYF
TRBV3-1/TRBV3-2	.	CASSHAWRREETQYF
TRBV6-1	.	CASTDGPGGEPQHF
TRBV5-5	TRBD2	CASSLTHSGGIFEQYF
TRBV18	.	CASSPQSSYEQYF
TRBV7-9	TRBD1	CASRRDRNYGYTF
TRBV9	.	CASSVLGGGNSPLHF
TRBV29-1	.	CSADSRAGGYTF
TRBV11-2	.	CASSLAVSNQPQHF
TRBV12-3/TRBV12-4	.	CATSGEGEGYTF
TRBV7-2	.	CASSSYGNQETQYF
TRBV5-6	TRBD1	CASSIRQGQYGYTF
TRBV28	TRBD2	CASSGGLAGETQYF
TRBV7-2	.	CASSLEGMGNQPQHF